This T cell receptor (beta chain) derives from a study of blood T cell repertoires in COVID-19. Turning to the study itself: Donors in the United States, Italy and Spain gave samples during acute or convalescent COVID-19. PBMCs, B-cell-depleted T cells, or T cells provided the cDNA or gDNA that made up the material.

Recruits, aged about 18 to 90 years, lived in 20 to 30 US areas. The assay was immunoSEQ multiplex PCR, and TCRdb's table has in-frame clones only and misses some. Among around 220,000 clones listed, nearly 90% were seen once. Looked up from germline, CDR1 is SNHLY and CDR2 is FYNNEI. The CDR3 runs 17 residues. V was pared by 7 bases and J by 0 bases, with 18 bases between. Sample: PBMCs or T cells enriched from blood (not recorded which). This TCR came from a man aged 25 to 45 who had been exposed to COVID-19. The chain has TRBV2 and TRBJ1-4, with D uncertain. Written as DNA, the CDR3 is TGTGCCAGCAATGCGGGCCTACGACGAGCAACTAATGAAAAACTGTTTTTT. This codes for CASNAGLRRATNEKLFF.